Included here is one T cell receptor beta chain sequence, with context. For the second PCR, which ran for about 7 to 11 cycles, a sample-barcoded 5' primer and a J-beta primer mix were used. Each cDNA molecule received a tag from a template-switch adaptor that had 12 random nucleotides. TCRdb processed the 5' RACE reads anew with MiXCR; each CDR3 protein has one entry. The table lists some 1.5 million distinct CDR3 sequences, about 45% of them singletons. The data belong to a study of blood T cells in healthy people across ages. Across the whole study: In model experiments, template switching was able to capture about one barcoded beta molecule for every two T cells that were present.

This TCR came from a woman between 18 and 30 years old in good health. The sample was blood.

CDR3 sequence: CASSLQTNQPQHF. CDR3 bases: TGTGCCAGCAGTCTACAGACCAATCAGCCCCAGCATTTT. The rearrangement joins TRBV27 to TRBJ1-5; no definite D call. The ends were cut back, 5 bases at V and 3 bases at J, with 8 bases in the middle. CDR1 is MNHEY and CDR2 is SMNVEV in the germline V gene (reference sequence). CDR3 length equals 13 residues.